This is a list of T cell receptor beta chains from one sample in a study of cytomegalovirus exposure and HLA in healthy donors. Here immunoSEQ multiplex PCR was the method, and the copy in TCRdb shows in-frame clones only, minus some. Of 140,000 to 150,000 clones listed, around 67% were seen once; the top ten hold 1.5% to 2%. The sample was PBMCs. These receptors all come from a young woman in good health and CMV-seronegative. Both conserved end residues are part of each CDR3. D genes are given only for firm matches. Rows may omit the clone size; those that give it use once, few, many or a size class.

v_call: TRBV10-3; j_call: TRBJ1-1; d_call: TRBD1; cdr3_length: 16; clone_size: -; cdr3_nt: TGTGCCATCAGTGAGTCAACAGGGGGCTTGGACACTGAAGCTTTCTTT; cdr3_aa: CAISESTGGLDTEAFF
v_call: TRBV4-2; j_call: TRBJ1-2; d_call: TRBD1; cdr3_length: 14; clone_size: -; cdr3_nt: TGTGCCAGCAGCCAAGAAGGACAGGCTCATGGCTACACCTTC; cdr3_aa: CASSQEGQAHGYTF
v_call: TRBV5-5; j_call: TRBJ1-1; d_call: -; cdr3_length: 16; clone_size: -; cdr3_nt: TGTGCCAGCAGCTTCTTACTGAACCTTTTGAACACTGAAGCTTTCTTT; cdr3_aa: CASSFLLNLLNTEAFF
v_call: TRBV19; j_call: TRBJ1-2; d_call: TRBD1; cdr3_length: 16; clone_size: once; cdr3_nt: TGTGCCAGTAGTCCCCGGGGGACAGGCTCTAACTATGGCTACACCTTC; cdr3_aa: CASSPRGTGSNYGYTF
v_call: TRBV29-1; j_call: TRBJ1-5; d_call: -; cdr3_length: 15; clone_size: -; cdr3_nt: TGCAGCGTCGCTTTTGGGAGGGGGAGCAATCAGCCCCAGCATTTT; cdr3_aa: CSVAFGRGSNQPQHF
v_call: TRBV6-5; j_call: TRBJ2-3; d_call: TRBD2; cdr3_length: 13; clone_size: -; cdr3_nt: TGTGCCAGCAACCGACGGGAGGGAGATACGCAGTATTTT; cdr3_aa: CASNRREGDTQYF
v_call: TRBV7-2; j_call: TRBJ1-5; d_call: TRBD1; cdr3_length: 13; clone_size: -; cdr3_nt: TGTGCCAGCAGCTCACAGGGGAATCAGCCCCAGCATTTT; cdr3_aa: CASSSQGNQPQHF
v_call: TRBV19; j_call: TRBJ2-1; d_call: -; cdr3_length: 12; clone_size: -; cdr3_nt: TGTGCCAGTGCGAACCCCCCCGATGAGCAGTTCTTC; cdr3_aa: CASANPPDEQFF
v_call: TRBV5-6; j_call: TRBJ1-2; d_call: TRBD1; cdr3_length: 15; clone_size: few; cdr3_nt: TGTGCCAGCAGCTTCGGGGACAGAATCAACTATGGCTACACCTTC; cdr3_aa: CASSFGDRINYGYTF
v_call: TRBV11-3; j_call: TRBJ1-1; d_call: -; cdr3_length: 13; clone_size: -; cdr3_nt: TGTGCCAGCAGCTTAGAGAGCGGTGACCCTGCTTTCTTT; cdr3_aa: CASSLESGDPAFF
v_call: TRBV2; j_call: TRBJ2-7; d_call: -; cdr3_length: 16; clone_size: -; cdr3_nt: TGTGCCAGCAGTGACCACTCCTACACAGGGTCCTACGAGCAGTACTTC; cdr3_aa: CASSDHSYTGSYEQYF
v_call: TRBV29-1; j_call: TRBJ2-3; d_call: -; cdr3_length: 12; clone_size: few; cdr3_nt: TGCAGCTCTGCTCGGCCGGGAGATACGCAGTATTTT; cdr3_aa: CSSARPGDTQYF
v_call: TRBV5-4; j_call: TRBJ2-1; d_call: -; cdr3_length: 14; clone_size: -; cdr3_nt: TGTGCCAGCAGCTTGGTATTGGAGAAGAATGAGCAGTTCTTC; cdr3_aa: CASSLVLEKNEQFF
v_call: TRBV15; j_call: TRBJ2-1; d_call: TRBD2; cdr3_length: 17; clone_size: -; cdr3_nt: TGTGCCACCAGCAGACGTCGACTAGCCCCACCGGGGAATGAGCAGTTCTTC; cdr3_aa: CATSRRRLAPPGNEQFF
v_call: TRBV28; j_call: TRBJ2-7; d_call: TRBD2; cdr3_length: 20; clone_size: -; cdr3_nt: TGTGCCAGCACCGGGACTAGCGGGGGGGCCTTTGGTAGAAGCTCCTACGAGCAATACTTC; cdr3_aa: CASTGTSGGAFGRSSYEQYF
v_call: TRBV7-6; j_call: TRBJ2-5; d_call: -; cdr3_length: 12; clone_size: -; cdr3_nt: TGTGCCAGCAGCCGTACAGGGGAGACCCAGTACTTC; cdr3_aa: CASSRTGETQYF
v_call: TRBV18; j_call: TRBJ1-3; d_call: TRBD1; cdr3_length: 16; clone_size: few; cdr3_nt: TGTGCCAGCTCACCAGGGACAGTCTACTCTGGAAACACCATATATTTT; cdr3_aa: CASSPGTVYSGNTIYF
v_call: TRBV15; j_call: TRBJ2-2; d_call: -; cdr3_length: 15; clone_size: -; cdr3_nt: TGTGCCACCAGCAGAGGTTTAGGGGGCACCGGGGAGCTGTTTTTT; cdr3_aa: CATSRGLGGTGELFF